This T cell receptor beta chain was documented in a study of blood T cells in healthy people across ages. General study points: Measured against age, TCR beta diversity per million T cells decreased in a roughly linear manner. The study regarded diversity estimates from one million T cells as underestimates.

Total RNA, at least 5.5 micrograms per sample, was extracted from PBMCs. Germline CDR1 SNHLY, CDR2 FYNNEI. The length of the CDR3 is 14 residues. V trimming: 4 bases; J trimming: 6 bases; junction bases outside the gene matches: 8. This clonotype showed up many times. As yet, its antigen is unknown. A sample-barcoded 5' primer and a J-beta primer mix were used in a second PCR of roughly 7 to 12 cycles. TCRdb reprocessed the 5' RACE reads via MiXCR and lists one record per CDR3 protein. The table includes about 1.6 million distinct CDR3 sequences, roughly a third detected once. The specimen was blood. The TCR was taken from a woman aged 25-40 years in good health. J is TRBJ2-7 and V is TRBV2; TRBD1 matches 8 bases. In nucleotides, the CDR3 is TGTGCCAGCAGTGCCTCCGGGACAGGCACCGAGCAGTACTTC. Its protein is CASSASGTGTEQYF.